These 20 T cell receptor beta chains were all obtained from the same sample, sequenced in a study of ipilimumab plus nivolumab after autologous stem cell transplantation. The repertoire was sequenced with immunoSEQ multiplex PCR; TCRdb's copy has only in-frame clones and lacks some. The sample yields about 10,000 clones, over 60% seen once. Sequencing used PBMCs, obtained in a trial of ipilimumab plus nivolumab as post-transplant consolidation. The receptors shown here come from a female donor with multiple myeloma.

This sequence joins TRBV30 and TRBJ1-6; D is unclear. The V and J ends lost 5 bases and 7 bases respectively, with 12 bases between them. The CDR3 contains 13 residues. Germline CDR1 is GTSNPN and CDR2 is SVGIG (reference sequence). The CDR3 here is CAWGREINSPLHF. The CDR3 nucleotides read TGTGCCTGGGGACGGGAGATAAATTCACCCCTCCACTTT. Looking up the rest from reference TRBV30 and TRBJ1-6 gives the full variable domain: SQTIHQWPATLVQPVGSPLSLECTVEGTSNPNLYWYRQAAGRGLQLLFYSVGIGQISSEVPQNLSASRPQDRQFILSSKKLLLSDSGFYLCAWGREINSPLHFGNGTRLTVT.

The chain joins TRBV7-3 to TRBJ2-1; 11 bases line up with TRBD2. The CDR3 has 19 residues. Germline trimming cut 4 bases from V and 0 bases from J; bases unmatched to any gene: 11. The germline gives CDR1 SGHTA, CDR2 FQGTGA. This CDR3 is CASSSNPGLAGPSYNEQFF. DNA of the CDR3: TGTGCCAGCAGCTCCAACCCTGGACTAGCGGGCCCCTCCTACAATGAGCAGTTCTTC.

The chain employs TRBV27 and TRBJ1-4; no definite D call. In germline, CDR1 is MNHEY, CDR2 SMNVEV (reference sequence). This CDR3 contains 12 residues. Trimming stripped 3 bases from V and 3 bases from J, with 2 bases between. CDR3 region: CASSFPNEKLFF. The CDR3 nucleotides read TGTGCCAGCAGTTTCCCTAATGAAAAACTGTTTTTT.

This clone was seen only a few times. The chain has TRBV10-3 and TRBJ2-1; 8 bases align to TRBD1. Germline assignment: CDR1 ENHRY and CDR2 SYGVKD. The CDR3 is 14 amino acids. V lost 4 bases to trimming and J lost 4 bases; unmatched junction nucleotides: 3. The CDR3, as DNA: TGTGCCATCAGTGGTCAGGGGGCTTACAATGAGCAGTTCTTC. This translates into CAISGQGAYNEQFF.

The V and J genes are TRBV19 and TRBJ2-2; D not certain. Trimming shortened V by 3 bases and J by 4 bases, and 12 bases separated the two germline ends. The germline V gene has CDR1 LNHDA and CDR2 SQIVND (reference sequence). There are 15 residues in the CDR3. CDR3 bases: TGTGCCAGTAGTATCCCCGACGGATTCACCGGGGAGCTGTTTTTT. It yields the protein CASSIPDGFTGELFF.

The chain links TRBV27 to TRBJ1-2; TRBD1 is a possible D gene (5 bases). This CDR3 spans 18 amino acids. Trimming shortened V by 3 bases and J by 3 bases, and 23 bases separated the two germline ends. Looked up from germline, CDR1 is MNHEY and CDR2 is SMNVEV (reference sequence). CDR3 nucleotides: TGTGCCAGCAGTTTGTTTGCTCCAGGAGGGGCAGATCACTATGGCTACACCTTC. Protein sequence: CASSLFAPGGADHYGYTF.

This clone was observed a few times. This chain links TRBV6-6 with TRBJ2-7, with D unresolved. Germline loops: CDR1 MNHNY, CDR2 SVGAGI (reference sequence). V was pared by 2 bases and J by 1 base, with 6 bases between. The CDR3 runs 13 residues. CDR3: CASSYGESYEQYF. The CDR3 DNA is TGTGCCAGCAGTTACGGCGAGTCCTACGAGCAGTACTTC.

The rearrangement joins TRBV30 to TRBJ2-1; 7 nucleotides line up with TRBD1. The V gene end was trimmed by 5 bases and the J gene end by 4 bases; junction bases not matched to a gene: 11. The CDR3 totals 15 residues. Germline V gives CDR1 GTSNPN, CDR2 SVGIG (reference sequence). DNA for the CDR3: TGTGCCTGGTCAGCGACAGGGATCGCGTACAATGAGCAGTTCTTC. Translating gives CAWSATGIAYNEQFF.

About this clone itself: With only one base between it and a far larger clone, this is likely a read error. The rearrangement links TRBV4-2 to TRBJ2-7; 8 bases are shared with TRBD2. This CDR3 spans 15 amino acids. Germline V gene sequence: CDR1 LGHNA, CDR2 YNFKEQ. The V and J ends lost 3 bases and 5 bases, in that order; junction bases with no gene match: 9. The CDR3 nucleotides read TGTGCCAGCAGCCACCGGACTAGCTCTAAGGACGAGCAGTACTTC. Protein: CASSHRTSSKDEQYF.

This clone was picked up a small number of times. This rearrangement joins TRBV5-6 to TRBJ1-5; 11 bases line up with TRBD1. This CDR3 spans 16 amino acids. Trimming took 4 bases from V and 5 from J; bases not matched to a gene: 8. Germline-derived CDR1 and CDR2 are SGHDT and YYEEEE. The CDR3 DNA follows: TGTGCCAGCAGCGGAATGGGACAGGGGGAAGATCAGCCCCAGCATTTT. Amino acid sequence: CASSGMGQGEDQPQHF.

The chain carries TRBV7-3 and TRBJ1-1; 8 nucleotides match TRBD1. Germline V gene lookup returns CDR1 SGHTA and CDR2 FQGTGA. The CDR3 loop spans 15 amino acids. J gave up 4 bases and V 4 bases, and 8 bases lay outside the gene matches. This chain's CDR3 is CASSSQNTGGTEAFF. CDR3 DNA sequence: TGTGCCAGCAGCTCGCAAAATACAGGGGGCACTGAAGCTTTCTTT.

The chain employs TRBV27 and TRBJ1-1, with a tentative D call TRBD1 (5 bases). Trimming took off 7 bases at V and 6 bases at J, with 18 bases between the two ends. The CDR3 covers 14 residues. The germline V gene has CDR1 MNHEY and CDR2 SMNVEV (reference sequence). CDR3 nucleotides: TGTGCCAGCATCCGGACGGGGGGGAGCCCTGAAGCTTTCTTT. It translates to CASIRTGGSPEAFF.

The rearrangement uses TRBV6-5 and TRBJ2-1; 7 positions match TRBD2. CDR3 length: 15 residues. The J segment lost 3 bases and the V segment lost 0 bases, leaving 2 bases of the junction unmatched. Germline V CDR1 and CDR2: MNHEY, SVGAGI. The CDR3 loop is CASSYSPSGYNEQFF. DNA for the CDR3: TGTGCCAGCAGTTACTCGCCTAGCGGCTACAATGAGCAGTTCTTC.

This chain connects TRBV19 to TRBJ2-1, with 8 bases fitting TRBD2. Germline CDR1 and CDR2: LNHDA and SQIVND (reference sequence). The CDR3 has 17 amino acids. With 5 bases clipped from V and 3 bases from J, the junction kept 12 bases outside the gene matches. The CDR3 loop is CASSLSTGTSGYNEQFF. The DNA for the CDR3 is TGTGCCAGTAGTTTATCAACCGGGACTAGTGGCTACAATGAGCAGTTCTTC. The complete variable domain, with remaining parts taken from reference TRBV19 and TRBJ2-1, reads DGGITQSPKYLFRKEGQNVTLSCEQNLNHDAMYWYRQDPGQGLRLIYYSQIVNDFQKGDIAEGYSVSREKKESFPLTVTSAQKNPTAFYLCASSLSTGTSGYNEQFFGPGTRLTVL.

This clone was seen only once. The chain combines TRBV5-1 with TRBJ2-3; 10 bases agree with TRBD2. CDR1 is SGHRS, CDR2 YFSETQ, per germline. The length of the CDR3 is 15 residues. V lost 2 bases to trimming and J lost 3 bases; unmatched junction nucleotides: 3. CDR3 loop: CASSFEREGTDTQYF. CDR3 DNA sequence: TGCGCCAGCAGCTTTGAGCGGGAGGGAACAGATACGCAGTATTTT.

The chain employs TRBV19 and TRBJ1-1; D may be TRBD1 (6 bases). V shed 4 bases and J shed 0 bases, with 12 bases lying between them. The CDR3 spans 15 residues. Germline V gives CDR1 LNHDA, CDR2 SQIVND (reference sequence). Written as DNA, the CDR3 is TGTGCCAGTAGTAGCCAAGGGGGTGTGAACACTGAAGCTTTCTTT. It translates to CASSSQGGVNTEAFF. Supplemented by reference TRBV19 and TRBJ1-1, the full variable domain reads DGGITQSPKYLFRKEGQNVTLSCEQNLNHDAMYWYRQDPGQGLRLIYYSQIVNDFQKGDIAEGYSVSREKKESFPLTVTSAQKNPTAFYLCASSSQGGVNTEAFFGQGTRLTVV.

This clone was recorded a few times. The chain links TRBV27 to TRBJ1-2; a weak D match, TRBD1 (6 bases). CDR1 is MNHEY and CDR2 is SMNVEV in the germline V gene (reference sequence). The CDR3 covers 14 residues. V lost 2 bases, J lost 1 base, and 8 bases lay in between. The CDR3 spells CASSLKGGNYGYTF. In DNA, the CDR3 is TGTGCCAGCAGTTTAAAGGGGGGTAACTATGGCTACACCTTC.

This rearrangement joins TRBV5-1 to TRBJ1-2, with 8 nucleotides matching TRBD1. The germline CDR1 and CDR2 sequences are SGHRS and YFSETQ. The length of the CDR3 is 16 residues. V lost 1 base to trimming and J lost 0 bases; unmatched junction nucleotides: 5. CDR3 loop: CASSLRGQDTNYGYTF. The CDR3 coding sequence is TGCGCCAGCAGCTTGCGGGGACAGGATACTAACTATGGCTACACCTTC.

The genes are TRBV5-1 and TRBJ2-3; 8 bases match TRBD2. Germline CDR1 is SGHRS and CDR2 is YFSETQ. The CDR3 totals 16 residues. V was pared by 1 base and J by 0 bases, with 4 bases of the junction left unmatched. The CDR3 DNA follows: TGCGCCAGCAGCTTGAGCGGGAGACCTAGCACAGATACGCAGTATTTT. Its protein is CASSLSGRPSTDTQYF.

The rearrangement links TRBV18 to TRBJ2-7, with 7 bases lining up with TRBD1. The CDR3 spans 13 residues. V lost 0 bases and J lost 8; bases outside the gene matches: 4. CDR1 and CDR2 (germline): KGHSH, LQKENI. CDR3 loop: CASSPPYRGKQYF. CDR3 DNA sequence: TGTGCCAGCTCACCACCGTACAGGGGTAAGCAGTACTTC. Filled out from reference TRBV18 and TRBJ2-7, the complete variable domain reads NAGVMQNPRHLVRRRGQEARLRCSPMKGHSHVYWYRQLPEEGLKFMVYLQKENIIDESGMPKERFSAEFPKEGPSILRIQQVVRGDSAAYFCASSPPYRGKQYFGPGTRLTVT.